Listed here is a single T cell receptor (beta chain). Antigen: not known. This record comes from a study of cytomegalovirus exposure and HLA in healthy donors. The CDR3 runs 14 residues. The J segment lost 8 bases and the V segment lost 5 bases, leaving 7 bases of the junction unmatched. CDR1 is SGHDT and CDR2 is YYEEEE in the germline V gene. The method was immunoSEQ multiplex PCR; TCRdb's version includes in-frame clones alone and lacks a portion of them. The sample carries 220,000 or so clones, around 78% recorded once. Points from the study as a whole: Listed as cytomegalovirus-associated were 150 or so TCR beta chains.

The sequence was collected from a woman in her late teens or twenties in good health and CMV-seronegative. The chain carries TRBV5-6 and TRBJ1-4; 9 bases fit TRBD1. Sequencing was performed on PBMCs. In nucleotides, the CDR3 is TGTGCCAGCAGTACCGGGACAGGGAGGGAAAAACTGTTTTTT. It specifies CASSTGTGREKLFF.